This TCR beta chain was obtained from a study of technical replicates of blood from several donors. CDR1 is SQVTM, CDR2 ANQGSEA, per germline. V gave up 7 bases and J gave up 2 bases; unmatched junction bases: 6. The CDR3 has 13 residues. Here immunoSEQ multiplex PCR was the method, and the copy in TCRdb shows in-frame clones only, minus some. This table has some 98,000 clones, 95% appearing once. Sequencing input: T cells isolated from PBMCs. The chain has TRBV29-1 and TRBJ2-3; 7 nucleotides match TRBD2. This TCR was recovered from a human donor in good health. In nucleotides, the CDR3 is TGCAGCGCCGAAGCGGGGAACACAGATACGCAGTATTTT. This sequence encodes CSAEAGNTDTQYF.